What follows is one TCR beta chain and its context. This entry comes from a study of T cell changes during pregnancy in multiple sclerosis. The table came from immunoSEQ multiplex PCR; TCRdb's copy has only in-frame clones and leaves some out. The table shows over 50,000 clones, with 85% to 90% occurring only once. CDR3 length: 14 amino acids. The germline gives CDR1 MGHRA, CDR2 YSYEKL. The V end lost 0 bases, the J end lost 4 bases, and 6 bases lay between the germline ends. The material sequenced was peripheral blood from another person, used as feeder cells. The J gene is TRBJ2-2, the V gene TRBV4-1; D gene unclear. The origin of this receptor is a human donor whose cells served as feeder cells for cultures in a pregnancy study. CDR3 sequence: CASSQDRSTGELFF. CDR3 DNA: TGCGCCAGCAGCCAAGACAGGTCCACCGGGGAGCTGTTTTTT.